The entry below gives a single TCR beta chain sequence along with its context. Authors' processing steps: By means of reference gene primer amplification, nucleated cell counts were estimated. The repertoire was sequenced with immunoSEQ multiplex PCR; TCRdb's copy has only in-frame clones and lacks some. D and trimming were read from the DNA, whereas the V and J calls and clone size are those reported in that table. The sample includes approximately 220,000 clones, about 83% of them seen just once. The sample originates from a study of blood T cell repertoires in COVID-19. In the study overall: The study drew acute and convalescent COVID-19 samples from the United States, Italy and Spain. The analysed material was cDNA or gDNA that came from T cells, B-cell-depleted T cells, or PBMCs.

The specimen sequenced was peripheral blood. The clonotype was recovered from a man aged 55-75 years who had recovered from COVID-19.

The CDR3 reads CASSLWADTQYF. In nucleotides, the CDR3 is TGTGCCAGCAGCTTGTGGGCGGATACGCAGTATTTT. The chain uses TRBV5-6 and TRBJ2-3; D is ambiguous. V was cut by 1 base and J by 6 bases, with 6 bases left in between. Germline CDR1 SGHDT, CDR2 YYEEEE. The CDR3 has 12 residues.